This T cell receptor beta chain was sequenced for a study of T cell responses to AZD1222 COVID-19 vaccine. Study-wide results and caveats: Close to half of spike-specific TCRs reportedly recognize unmutated variant regions. Once two AZD1222 doses were given, Spike-specific TCR breadth and depth went up. The sample set comprised mostly white British donors with more females, and clonal diversity was possibly underestimated.

Details on this clone: The antigen is undetermined.

Here immunoSEQ multiplex PCR was the method, and the copy in TCRdb shows in-frame clones only, minus some. The sample lists fewer than 130,000 clones, under 95% occurring once. The sequence was collected from an adult in good health. The sample was peripheral blood, taken on day 0 of AZD1222 vaccination.

CDR3 DNA: TGTGCCAGCAGCTCGGACACTATTCATGGCTACACCTTC. Its translation: CASSSDTIHGYTF. The chain couples TRBV28 to TRBJ1-2, with D possibly TRBD1 on 5 matching bases. The CDR3 loop spans 13 amino acids. Germline V gene data show CDR1 as MDHEN and CDR2 as SYDVKM. The V end was cut by 6 bases, the J end by 6 bases, with 14 bases between.